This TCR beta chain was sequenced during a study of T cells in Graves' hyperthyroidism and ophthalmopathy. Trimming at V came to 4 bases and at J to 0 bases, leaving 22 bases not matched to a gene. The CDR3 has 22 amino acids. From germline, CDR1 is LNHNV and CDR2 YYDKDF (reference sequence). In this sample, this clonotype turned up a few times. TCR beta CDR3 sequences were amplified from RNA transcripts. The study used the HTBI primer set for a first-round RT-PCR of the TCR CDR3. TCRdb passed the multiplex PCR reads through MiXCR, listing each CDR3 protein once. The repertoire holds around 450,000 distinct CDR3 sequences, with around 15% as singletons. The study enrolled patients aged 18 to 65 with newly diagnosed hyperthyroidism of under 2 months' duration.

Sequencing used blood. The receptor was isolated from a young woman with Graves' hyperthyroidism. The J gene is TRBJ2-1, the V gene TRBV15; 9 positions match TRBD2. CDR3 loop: CATSNPTQLWTGGRGSYNEQFF. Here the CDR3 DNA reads TGTGCCACCAGCAATCCCACCCAGCTCTGGACTGGCGGGAGGGGCTCCTACAATGAGCAGTTCTTC.